This T cell receptor (beta chain) came from a study of neoadjuvant anti-PD-1 for oral cavity cancer. About the research overall: Patients without progression got a fourth dose around day 43.

Per germline, CDR1 SGHNT and CDR2 YYREEE (reference sequence). This CDR3 spans 14 amino acids. V shed 0 bases and J shed 0 bases, with 7 bases lying between them. Most PBMC samples had around 480 ng input DNA in six replicates. Sequencing was performed with immunoSEQ multiplex PCR; in TCRdb, only in-frame clones are kept and a portion is missing. The sample consists of about 12,000 clones, around two thirds of them appearing once. Sequencing was performed on PBMCs, taken before nivolumab (anti-PD-1) treatment. The sequence came from a person aged 35-79 years with oral cavity squamous cell carcinoma. The genes are TRBV5-4 and TRBJ2-7; TRBD2 might be the D (5 bases). The CDR3, as DNA: TGTGCCAGCAGCTTGGTAGGAGGCTCCTACGAGCAGTACTTC. This codes for CASSLVGGSYEQYF.